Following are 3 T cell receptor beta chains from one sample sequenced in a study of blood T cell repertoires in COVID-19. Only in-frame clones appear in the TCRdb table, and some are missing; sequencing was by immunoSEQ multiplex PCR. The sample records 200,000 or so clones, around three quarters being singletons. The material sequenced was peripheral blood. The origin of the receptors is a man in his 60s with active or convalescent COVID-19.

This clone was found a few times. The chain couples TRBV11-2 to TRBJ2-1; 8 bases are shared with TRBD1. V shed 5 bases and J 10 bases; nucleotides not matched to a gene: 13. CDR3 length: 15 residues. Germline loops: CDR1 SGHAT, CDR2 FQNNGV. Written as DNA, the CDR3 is TGTGCCAGCAGCCCGGCCGGACAGGGAGCTTGGGAGCAGTTCTTC. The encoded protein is CASSPAGQGAWEQFF.

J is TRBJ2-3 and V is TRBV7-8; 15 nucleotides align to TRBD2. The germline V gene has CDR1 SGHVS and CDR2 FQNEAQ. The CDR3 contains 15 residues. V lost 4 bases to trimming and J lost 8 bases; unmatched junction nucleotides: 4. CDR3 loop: CASSWGLAGGGTQYF. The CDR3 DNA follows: TGTGCCAGCAGCTGGGGACTAGCGGGAGGTGGTACGCAGTATTTT.

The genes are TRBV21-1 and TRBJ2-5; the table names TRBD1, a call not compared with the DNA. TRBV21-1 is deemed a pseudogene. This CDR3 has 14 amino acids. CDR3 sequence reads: CASTGTGFRETQYF. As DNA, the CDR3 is TGTGCCAGCACCGGGACAGGGTTTCGGGAGACCCAGTACTTC.